One T cell receptor (beta chain) is described in this entry. Its antigen is currently unknown. These data originate in a study of siplizumab effects on memory and regulatory T cells. Study-level results: With siplizumab, Treg-derived clones averaged around 69% of mappable alloreactive CD4+ clones, versus 26.9% in controls.

Some 93,000 TCR templates per sample were sequenced. The repertoire was sequenced with immunoSEQ multiplex PCR; TCRdb's copy has only in-frame clones and lacks some. Of about 100,000 clones listed, approximately 90% are singletons. The CDR3 length is 12 residues. Germline lookup yields CDR1 LNHDA and CDR2 SQIVND (reference sequence). Trimming stripped 3 bases from V and 12 bases from J, with 12 bases between. The receptor was isolated from a human donor in good health. The source material was Tregs sorted from blood. The V and J genes are TRBV19 and TRBJ2-1; perhaps TRBD2 as D (5 bases). This chain's CDR3 is CASSIRASGQFF. The CDR3 DNA reads TGTGCCAGTAGTATTCGGGCAAGCGGGCAGTTCTTC. Full variable domain (remainder filled in from reference TRBV19 and TRBJ2-1): DGGITQSPKYLFRKEGQNVTLSCEQNLNHDAMYWYRQDPGQGLRLIYYSQIVNDFQKGDIAEGYSVSREKKESFPLTVTSAQKNPTAFYLCASSIRASGQFFGPGTRLTVL.